This T cell receptor (beta chain) was found in a study of control samples from healthy donors and cancer patients. Profiling relied on immunoSEQ multiplex PCR, and the TCRdb table lists in-frame clones only, not all of them. Of 69,000 or so clones listed, over 90% were seen once; the top ten hold approximately 2.8%. This CDR3 spans 14 amino acids. Trimming cost V 10 bases and J 7 bases; bases outside gene matches: 9. The germline V gene has CDR1 ENHRY and CDR2 SYGVKD. This receptor was obtained from a woman aged 25 to 39 in good health. Sequenced material: blood. V usage is TRBV10-3 and J usage is TRBJ1-4; 10 nucleotides align to TRBD1. The CDR3 is CATRAGTGVEKLFF. The CDR3, as DNA: TGTGCCACTAGAGCCGGGACAGGGGTTGAAAAACTGTTTTTT.